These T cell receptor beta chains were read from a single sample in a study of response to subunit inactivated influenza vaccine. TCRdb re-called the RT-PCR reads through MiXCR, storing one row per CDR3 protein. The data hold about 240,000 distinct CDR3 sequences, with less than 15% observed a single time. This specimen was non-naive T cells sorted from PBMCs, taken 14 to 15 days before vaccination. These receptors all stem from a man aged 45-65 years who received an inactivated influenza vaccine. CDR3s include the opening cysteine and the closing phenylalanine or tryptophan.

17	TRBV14	CASSPLGLGEVQETQYF
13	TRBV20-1	CSARDGRGYTQYF
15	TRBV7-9	CASSPGGGGLYEQYF
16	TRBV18	CASSPRVIGGTDTQYF
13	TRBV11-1	CASSLGLHDTQYF
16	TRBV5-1	CASSLETGGKGYGYTF
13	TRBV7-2	CASSRRMDREVDF
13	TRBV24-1	CATSERSFYGYTF
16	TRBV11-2	CASSLVAGGTGETQYF
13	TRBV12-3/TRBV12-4	CASSGAMNTEAFF
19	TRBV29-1	CSVEMGTPRRGPPGTEAFF
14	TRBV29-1	CSVESTGSSYEQYF
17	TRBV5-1	CASSLVADYDSYNEQFF
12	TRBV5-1	CASSLTGVEQYF
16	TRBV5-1	CASSSRGTSGTNTKYF
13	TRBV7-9	CASSPWAYNEQFF
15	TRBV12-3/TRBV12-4	CASTDSGTSSYEQYF
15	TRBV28	CASIGFRSGANVLTF
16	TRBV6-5	CASSSLRGTRNYGYTF
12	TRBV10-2	CASSEYNYEQYF
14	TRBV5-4	CASSLAQGALDYTF
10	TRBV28	CAKCTDTQYF
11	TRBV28	CASSSEGEQYF
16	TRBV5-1	CASSLGGVGAYNEQFF
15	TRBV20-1	CSADSRTGHGYGYTF
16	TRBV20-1	CSASPPTGMTNNEQFF